These 30 T cell receptor beta chains were all obtained from the same sample, sequenced in a study of blood T cells in healthy people across ages. Sample-barcoded 5' priming and a J-beta primer mix drove a second PCR of about 7 to 11 cycles. Each CDR3 protein is one row after TCRdb ran MiXCR on the 5' RACE reads. Of over 500,000 distinct CDR3 sequences listed, over 40% are singletons. What was sequenced was blood. The receptor set was obtained from a woman at least 80 years old in good health.

This clonotype has at least ten counts. The chain links TRBV6-6 to TRBJ2-3, with a possible D match to TRBD1 (6 bases). Germline V gives CDR1 MNHNY, CDR2 SVGAGI (reference sequence). CDR3 length: 13 amino acids. Deletions cut 6 bases from V and 4 bases from J, with 11 bases between. The CDR3 coding sequence is TGTGCCAGCAGGGAAACAGGGCCAGATACGCAGTATTTT. It yields the protein CASRETGPDTQYF.

The chain recombines TRBV28 with TRBJ2-5, with D unresolved. The DNA end is a closer match to TRBJ2-7, so the J assignment may be wrong. CDR3 size: 12 residues. The germline V gene encodes CDR1 MDHEN and CDR2 SYDVKM. CDR3 residues: CASSIVRAEQYF. The DNA of the CDR3 is TGTGCCAGCAGTATAGTTAGGGCCGAGCAGTACTTC.

The genes are TRBV20-1 and TRBJ2-3; D might be TRBD1 (6 bases). V was clipped by 5 bases and J by 3 bases, with 9 bases between them. The CDR3 runs 12 residues. Germline V lookup: CDR1 DFQATT, CDR2 SNEGSKA (reference sequence). The CDR3 DNA reads as TGCAGTGCTTCCGGACAGACAGATACGCAGTATTTT. As protein: CSASGQTDTQYF.

Details on this clonotype: A much more abundant neighbour one base away suggests this may be a read error. The J gene is TRBJ2-3, the V gene TRBV12-3 or TRBV12-4, with TRBD1 matching over 10 bases. V was clipped by 3 bases and J by 4 bases; unmatched bases: 7. The CDR3 has 16 amino acids. CDR3 loop: CASSFWDRGVADTQYF. In DNA, the CDR3 is TGTGCCAGCAGTTTCTGGGACAGGGGTGTAGCAGATACGCAGTATTTT.

This clonotype came up many times. The J gene is TRBJ2-1, the V gene TRBV24-1; 8 bases fit TRBD2. With V trimmed by 3 bases and J by 15 bases, 6 bases remained unmatched. The CDR3 sequence is 12 residues long. CDR1 is KGHDR, CDR2 SFDVKD, per germline. CDR3 loop: CATSDPGLGGFF. The CDR3, as DNA: TGTGCCACCAGTGATCCGGGACTAGGGGGGTTCTTC.

In the case of this clonotype: One junction end does not reproduce the germline sequence, and a read error may be involved. The genes are TRBV29-1 and TRBJ1-2; D is ambiguous. In germline, CDR1 is SQVTM, CDR2 ANQGSEA. The CDR3 has 13 residues. This chain's CDR3 is CSVEEGSTYGYTF. In nucleotides, the CDR3 is TGCAGCGTCGAAGAGGGATCGACGTATGGCTACACCTTC.

In its sample, this clonotype was seen once. The rearrangement links TRBV29-1 to TRBJ2-5; D gene ambiguous. The germline V and J ends were trimmed by 0 bases and 3 bases, with 11 bases remaining between them. The CDR3 loop spans 14 amino acids. From germline, CDR1 is SQVTM and CDR2 ANQGSEA. The CDR3 here is CSVEDFRPEETQYF. The CDR3 bases are TGCAGCGTTGAAGACTTCCGACCAGAAGAGACCCAGTACTTC.

This clonotype was detected many times. The chain couples TRBV3-1 to TRBJ2-1; D is perhaps TRBD2 (6 bases). V gave up 5 bases and J gave up 4 bases, with 9 bases separating them. The CDR3 runs to 13 residues. Germline V CDR1 and CDR2: LGHDT, YNNKEL (reference sequence). CDR3 loop: CASSSDYYNEQFF. The CDR3 bases are TGTGCCAGCAGCTCGGACTATTACAATGAGCAGTTCTTC.

This clonotype appeared a few times. The genes are TRBV5-5 and TRBJ1-2; no reliable D call. There are 12 residues in the CDR3. CDR1 SGHKS and CDR2 YYEKEE come from the germline V gene (reference sequence). V was shortened by 4 bases and J by 4 bases, with 8 bases between the two germline ends. Written as DNA, the CDR3 is TGTGCCAGCAGCCGGACGGCCTATGGCTACACCTTC. Protein: CASSRTAYGYTF.

About this clonotype itself: A much larger clone sits a single nucleotide away, making a read error possible. The CDR3 coding sequence is TGCAGTGCTCACCCAGCTAGGGTGGGGGGTTGGGAGTTCTTC. As protein: CSAHPARVGGWEFF. The chain recombines TRBV20-1 with TRBJ2-1, with D maybe TRBD2 (6 bases). CDR3 length: 14 amino acids. Trimming removed 5 bases at V and 14 bases at J, with 25 bases between. Germline values: CDR1 DFQATT, CDR2 SNEGSKA (reference sequence).

This clonotype was seen a few times. The chain carries TRBV7-2 and TRBJ2-5, with 11 bases matching TRBD2. Germline assignment: CDR1 SGHTA and CDR2 FQGNSA. With 5 bases clipped from V and 5 bases from J, the junction kept 13 bases outside the gene matches. The CDR3 consists of 17 residues. In DNA, the CDR3 is TGTGCCAGCAGCACCCGACTAGCGGGGACTTCCTGGGAGACCCAGTACTTC. Its translation: CASSTRLAGTSWETQYF.

Comments on this clonotype: An end of the junction differs from the germline gene, which may be a read error. The gene calls are TRBV6-5 and TRBJ2-7; 9 bases agree with TRBD1. The germline V gene encodes CDR1 MNHEY and CDR2 SVGAGI. The CDR3 extends over 14 amino acids. CDR3 sequence: CTSSPGTGWNEQYF. The CDR3, as DNA: TGTACCAGCAGTCCGGGGACAGGGTGGAATGAGCAGTACTTC.

This chain links TRBV20-1 with TRBJ2-5, with D tentatively TRBD1 (5 bases). Germline CDR1 reads DFQATT; CDR2 reads SNEGSKA (reference sequence). Trimming removed 6 bases from V and 7 bases from J, with 24 bases in between. The CDR3 has 15 residues. The CDR3 bases are TGCAGTGCCACACCCGACAGCCTTGGAATCGGGACCCAGTACTTC. Amino acids: CSATPDSLGIGTQYF.

CDR3 in DNA: TGCAGCGTCGGGACCCGAGGGACTGGGGCCAACGTCCTGACTTTC. This codes for CSVGTRGTGANVLTF. The rearrangement uses TRBV29-1 and TRBJ2-6; D possibly matches TRBD1 or TRBD2 (5 bases each). The V gene lost 6 bases and the J gene lost 2 bases, with 14 bases spanning the gap. Germline V gives CDR1 SQVTM, CDR2 ANQGSEA. The CDR3 is 15 amino acids.

V and J are TRBV11-2 and TRBJ2-3; D gene unclear. CDR1 is SGHAT and CDR2 is FQNNGV in the germline V gene. Trimming shortened V by 2 bases and J by 5 bases, and 11 bases separated the two germline ends. There are 14 residues in the CDR3. The chain's CDR3 is CASSLRVARDTQYF. Here the CDR3 DNA reads TGTGCCAGCAGCTTAAGGGTCGCACGAGATACGCAGTATTTT.

Points on this clonotype: A read error may produce the germline difference seen at one junction end. The chain employs TRBV12-5 and TRBJ2-7; perhaps TRBD1 as D (5 bases). The germline V gene encodes CDR1 LGHNT and CDR2 FRNRAP. The CDR3 is 13 amino acids. The CDR3, as DNA: TGTGCTAGTGGGTTGGGGCCCCCCTACGAGCAGTACTTC. Its protein is CASGLGPPYEQYF.

This clonotype has at least ten counts. The chain uses TRBV5-1 and TRBJ2-3; 10 positions match TRBD2. Unmatched junction bases numbered 8, after V lost 0 bases and J lost 4 bases. CDR1 SGHRS and CDR2 YFSETQ come from the germline V gene. This CDR3 is 17 amino acids long. The CDR3 region has the DNA TGCGCCAGCAGCTTGGGCCTAGCGGGAGTATCTTCAGATACGCAGTATTTT. This gives the protein CASSLGLAGVSSDTQYF.

The J gene is TRBJ1-1, the V gene TRBV29-1; the D is unclear. In germline, CDR1 is SQVTM, CDR2 ANQGSEA. The CDR3 contains 14 residues. V was shortened by 4 bases and J by 5 bases, with 17 bases between the two germline ends. The CDR3, as DNA: TGCAGCGTTGGCGGGCCAAAAGGTGAAACTGAAGCTTTCTTT. It codes for CSVGGPKGETEAFF.

V usage is TRBV4-3 and J usage is TRBJ2-7; D is possibly TRBD2 (5 bases). Germline V gene sequence: CDR1 LGHNA, CDR2 YSLEER. V shed 2 bases and J shed 2 bases, with 13 bases lying between them. This CDR3 has 15 amino acids. CDR3 sequence (DNA): TGCGCCAGCAGCCAAAGTACTAGAGAGACCTACGAGCAGTACTTC. Protein product: CASSQSTRETYEQYF.

The chain carries TRBV6-5 and TRBJ2-6; no clear D. Trimming took 0 bases from V and 0 from J, leaving 3 bases between them. Germline CDR1 and CDR2: MNHEY and SVGAGI. The CDR3 contains 15 residues. The CDR3 is CASSYSSSGANVLTF. CDR3 bases: TGTGCCAGCAGTTACTCGAGCTCTGGGGCCAACGTCCTGACTTTC.

At least ten counts were recorded for this clonotype. Here the CDR3 reads CASSQGFGRGPWQYF. The CDR3 DNA is TGTGCCAGCAGCCAAGGATTCGGGCGAGGTCCTTGGCAGTACTTC. The V call is TRBV4-2, the J call TRBJ2-7, with D hard to call. CDR1 is LGHNA and CDR2 is YNFKEQ in the germline V gene. This CDR3 spans 15 amino acids. V was pared by 1 base and J by 9 bases, with 19 bases between.

The chain employs TRBV25-1 and TRBJ1-6; no clear D gene. The CDR3 is 11 amino acids. Germline V gives CDR1 MGHDK, CDR2 SYGVNS. V was trimmed by 5 bases and J by 14 bases, leaving 10 bases between them. CDR3 region: CASSNVGALHF. The CDR3 bases are TGTGCCAGCAGTAACGTTGGGGCCCTCCACTTT.

Worth noting for this clonotype: This may stem from a read error, because a much larger clone lies one nucleotide away. The chain has TRBV3-1 and TRBJ2-4, with unresolved D. The end of the DNA aligns better with TRBJ2-7, so the J call may be wrong. The CDR3 covers 12 residues. The germline CDR1 and CDR2 sequences are LGHDT and YNNKEL (reference sequence). CDR3 sequence reads: CASSRTFYEQYF. For the CDR3, the DNA is TGTGCCAGCAGCCGAACCTTCTACGAGCAGTACTTC.

This clonotype was detected many times. The genes are TRBV6-5 and TRBJ2-1, with D possibly matching TRBD2 (5 bases). Looked up from germline, CDR1 is MNHEY and CDR2 is SVGAGI. The CDR3 length is 11 residues. V dropped 4 bases and J dropped 12 bases, with 10 bases sitting between them. The DNA for the CDR3 is TGTGCCAGCAGTTCGGGATTTAGGCAGTTCTTC. Translated: CASSSGFRQFF.

A word on this clonotype: The germline gene is not matched at one end of the junction; a read error may be the cause. The chain combines TRBV7-2 with TRBJ2-1; TRBD2 agrees at 9 bases. Germline CDR1 SGHTA, CDR2 FQGNSA. The CDR3 runs to 16 residues. Written as DNA, the CDR3 is TGTGCCAGCAGCCTAGCGGGACCCCTAACTTACAATGAGCAGTTCTTC. This gives the protein CASSLAGPLTYNEQFF.

This clonotype was seen a handful of times. This chain uses TRBV5-1 with TRBJ2-2, with 7 bases identical to TRBD2. The V gene end was trimmed by 4 bases and the J gene end by 4 bases; junction bases not matched to a gene: 10. Germline CDR1 is SGHRS and CDR2 is YFSETQ. The CDR3 runs 16 residues. The CDR3 DNA is TGCGCCAGCAGCATAACTCGACTAGCTGGCACCGGGGAGCTGTTTTTT. This gives the protein CASSITRLAGTGELFF.

The chain employs TRBV6-4 and TRBJ2-3; the D gene is possibly TRBD2 (5 bases). CDR3 length: 13 residues. CDR1 is MRHNA, CDR2 SNTAGT, per germline. Trimming took 1 base from V and 7 from J, leaving 9 bases between them. This CDR3 is CASSDFEGNTQYF. CDR3 in DNA: TGTGCCAGCAGTGACTTCGAGGGTAATACGCAGTATTTT.

The rearrangement joins TRBV2 to TRBJ2-4, with TRBD2 matching over 11 bases. With the DNA end fitting TRBJ2-5 better, the J assignment may be wrong. The germline CDR1 and CDR2 sequences are SNHLY and FYNNEI. The CDR3 length is 14 residues. For the CDR3, the DNA is TGTGCCAGCTCTACTAGCGGGAGTTTAAAGACCCAGTACTTC. Amino acids: CASSTSGSLKTQYF.

In this sample, this clonotype turned up many times. The chain has TRBV7-2 and TRBJ2-6; D is unclear. V was cut by 1 base and J by 2 bases, with 12 bases left in between. The length of the CDR3 is 17 residues. Germline V gene data show CDR1 as SGHTA and CDR2 as FQGNSA. The CDR3 bases are TGTGCCAGCAGCTTAGTTTTTTGGGGTACTGGGGCCAACGTCCTGACTTTC. Protein sequence: CASSLVFWGTGANVLTF.

Comments on this clonotype: Given a much more abundant clone one base away, this may be a read error. J is TRBJ2-5 and V is TRBV20-1; the D gene could be TRBD1 or TRBD2 (5 bases each). Germline V gene lookup returns CDR1 DFQATT and CDR2 SNEGSKA (reference sequence). The CDR3 runs 14 residues. Trimming cost V 0 bases and J 11 bases, with 19 bases left between them. This CDR3 reads CSAREGVLPNEQYF. The CDR3 DNA follows: TGCAGTGCTAGAGAGGGGGTGCTTCCCAATGAGCAGTACTTC.